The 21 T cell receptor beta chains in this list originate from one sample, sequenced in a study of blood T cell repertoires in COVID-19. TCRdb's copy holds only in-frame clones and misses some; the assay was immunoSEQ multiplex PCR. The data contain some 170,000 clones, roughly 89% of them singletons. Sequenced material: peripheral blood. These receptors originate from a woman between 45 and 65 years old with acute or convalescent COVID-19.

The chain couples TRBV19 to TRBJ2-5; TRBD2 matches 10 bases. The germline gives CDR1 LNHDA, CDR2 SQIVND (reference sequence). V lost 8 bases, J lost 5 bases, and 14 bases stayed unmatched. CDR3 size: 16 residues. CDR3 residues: CASGGFGSGGFETQYF. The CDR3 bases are TGTGCCAGTGGTGGTTTTGGTAGCGGGGGGTTTGAGACCCAGTACTTC.

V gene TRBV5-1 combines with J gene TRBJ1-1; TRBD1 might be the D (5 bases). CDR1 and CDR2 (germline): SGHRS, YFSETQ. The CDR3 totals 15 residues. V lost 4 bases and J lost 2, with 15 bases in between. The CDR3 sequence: CASSPRDGSNTEAFF. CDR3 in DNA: TGCGCCAGCAGCCCCAGGGATGGGTCCAACACTGAAGCTTTCTTT.

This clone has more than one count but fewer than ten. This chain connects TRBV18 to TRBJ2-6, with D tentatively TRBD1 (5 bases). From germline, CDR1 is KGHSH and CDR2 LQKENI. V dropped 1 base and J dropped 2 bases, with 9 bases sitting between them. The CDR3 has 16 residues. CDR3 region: CASSPLAGTGANVLTF. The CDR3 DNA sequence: TGTGCCAGCTCACCACTTGCAGGGACTGGGGCCAACGTCCTGACTTTC.

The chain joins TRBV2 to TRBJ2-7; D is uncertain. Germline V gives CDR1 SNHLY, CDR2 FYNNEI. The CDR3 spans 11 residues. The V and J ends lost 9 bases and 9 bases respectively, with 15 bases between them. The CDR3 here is CASSPLTSQYF. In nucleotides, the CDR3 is TGTGCCAGTTCTCCACTCACCTCGCAGTACTTC.

The CDR3: CASSGNLGGEQYF. CDR3 sequence (DNA): TGTGCCAGCAGCGGGAATCTGGGAGGCGAGCAGTACTTC. The rearrangement uses TRBV5-4 and TRBJ2-7; possibly TRBD2 for D (6 bases). The ends were cut back, 4 bases at V and 6 bases at J, with 14 bases in the middle. This CDR3 contains 13 residues. Germline loops: CDR1 SGHNT, CDR2 YYREEE (reference sequence). The variable domain in full, completed from reference TRBV5-4 and TRBJ2-7, reads ETGVTQSPTHLIKTRGQQVTLRCSSQSGHNTVSWYQQALGQGPQFIFQYYREEENGRGNFPPRFSGLQFPNYSSELNVNALELDDSALYLCASSGNLGGEQYFGPGTRLTVT.

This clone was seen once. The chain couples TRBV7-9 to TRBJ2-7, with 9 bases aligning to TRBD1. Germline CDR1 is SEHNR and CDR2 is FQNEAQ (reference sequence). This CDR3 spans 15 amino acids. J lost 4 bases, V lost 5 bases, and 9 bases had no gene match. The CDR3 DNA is TGTGCCAGCAGCCGGTTCCTGGGACAGGGTTACGAGCAGTACTTC. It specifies CASSRFLGQGYEQYF.

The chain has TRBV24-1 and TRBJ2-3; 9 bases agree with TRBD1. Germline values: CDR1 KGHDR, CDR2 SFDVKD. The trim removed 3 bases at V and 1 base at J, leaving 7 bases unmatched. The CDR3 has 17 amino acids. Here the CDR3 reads CATSDPGTGWGTDTQYF. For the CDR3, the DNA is TGTGCCACCAGTGATCCTGGGACAGGGTGGGGCACAGATACGCAGTATTTT.

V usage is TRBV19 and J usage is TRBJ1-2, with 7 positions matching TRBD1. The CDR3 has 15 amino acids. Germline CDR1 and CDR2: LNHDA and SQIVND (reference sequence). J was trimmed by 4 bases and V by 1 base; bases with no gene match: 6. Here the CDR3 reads CASSIAGQKFYGYTF. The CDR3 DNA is TGTGCCAGTAGTATAGCGGGACAGAAATTCTATGGCTACACCTTC.

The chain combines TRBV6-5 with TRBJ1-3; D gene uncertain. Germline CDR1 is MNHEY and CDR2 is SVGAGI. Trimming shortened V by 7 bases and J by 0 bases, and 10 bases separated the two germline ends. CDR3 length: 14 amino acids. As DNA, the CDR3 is TGTGCCAGCAACAAAGCAGGCTCTGGAAACACCATATATTTT. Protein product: CASNKAGSGNTIYF.

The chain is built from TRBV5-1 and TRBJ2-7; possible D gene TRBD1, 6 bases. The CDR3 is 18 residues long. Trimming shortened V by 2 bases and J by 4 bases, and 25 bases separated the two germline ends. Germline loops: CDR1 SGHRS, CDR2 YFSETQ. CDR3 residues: CASSFWGPVGRDRYEQYF. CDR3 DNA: TGCGCCAGCAGCTTTTGGGGGCCCGTTGGACGGGATCGGTACGAGCAGTACTTC.

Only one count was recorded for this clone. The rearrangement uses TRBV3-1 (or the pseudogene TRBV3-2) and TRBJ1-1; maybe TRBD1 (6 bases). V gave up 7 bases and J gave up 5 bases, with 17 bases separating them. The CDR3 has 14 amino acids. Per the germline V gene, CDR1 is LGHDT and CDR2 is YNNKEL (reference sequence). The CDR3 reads CASTPREGGTEAFF. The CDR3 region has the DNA TGTGCCAGCACGCCTCGAGAGGGGGGGACTGAAGCTTTCTTT.

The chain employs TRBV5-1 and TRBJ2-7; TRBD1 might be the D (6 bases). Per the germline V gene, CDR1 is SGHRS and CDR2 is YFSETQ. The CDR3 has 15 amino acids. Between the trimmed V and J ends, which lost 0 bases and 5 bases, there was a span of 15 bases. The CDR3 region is CASSLGGRMLDEQYF. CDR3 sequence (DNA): TGCGCCAGCAGCTTGGGGGGGCGGATGCTCGACGAGCAGTACTTC.

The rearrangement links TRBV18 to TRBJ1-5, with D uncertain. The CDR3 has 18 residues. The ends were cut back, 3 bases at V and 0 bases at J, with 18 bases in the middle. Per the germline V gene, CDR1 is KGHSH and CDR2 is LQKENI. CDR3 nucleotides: TGTGCCAGCTCACCTCAGACAATACCCTCTTATAGCAATCAGCCCCAGCATTTT. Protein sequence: CASSPQTIPSYSNQPQHF.

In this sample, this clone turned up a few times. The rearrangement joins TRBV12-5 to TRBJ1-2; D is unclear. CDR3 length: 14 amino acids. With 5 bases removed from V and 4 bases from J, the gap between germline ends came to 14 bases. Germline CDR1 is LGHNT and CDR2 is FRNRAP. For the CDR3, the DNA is TGTGCTAGTGGTGGAGGAGGCCTTCTCTATGGCTACACCTTC. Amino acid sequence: CASGGGGLLYGYTF.

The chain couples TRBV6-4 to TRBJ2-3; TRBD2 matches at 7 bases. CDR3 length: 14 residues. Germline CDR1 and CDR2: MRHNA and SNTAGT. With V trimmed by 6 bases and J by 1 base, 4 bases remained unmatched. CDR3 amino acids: CASSPAGGTDTQYF. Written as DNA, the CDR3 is TGTGCCAGCAGCCCCGCGGGGGGCACAGATACGCAGTATTTT.

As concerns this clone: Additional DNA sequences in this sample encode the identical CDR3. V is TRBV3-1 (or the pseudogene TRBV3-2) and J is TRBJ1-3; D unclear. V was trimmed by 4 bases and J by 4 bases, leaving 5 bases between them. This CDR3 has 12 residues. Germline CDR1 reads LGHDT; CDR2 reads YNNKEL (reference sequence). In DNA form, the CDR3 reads TGTGCCAGCAGCCTTACAGGAAACACCATATATTTT. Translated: CASSLTGNTIYF.

The CDR3 DNA reads TGTGCCACCGCTCCGGGACAGGGGGCAGAGACCCAGTACTTC. Amino acid sequence: CATAPGQGAETQYF. The rearrangement uses TRBV15 and TRBJ2-5, with 12 bases matching TRBD1. J was trimmed by 4 bases and V by 8 bases; bases with no gene match: 5. Germline CDR1 is LNHNV and CDR2 is YYDKDF (reference sequence). The CDR3 is 14 residues long.

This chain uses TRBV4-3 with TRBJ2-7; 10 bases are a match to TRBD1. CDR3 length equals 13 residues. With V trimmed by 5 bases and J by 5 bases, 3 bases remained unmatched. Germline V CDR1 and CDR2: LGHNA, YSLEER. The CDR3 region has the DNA TGCGCCAGCAGCTGGGACAGGGGTCACGAGCAGTACTTC. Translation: CASSWDRGHEQYF.

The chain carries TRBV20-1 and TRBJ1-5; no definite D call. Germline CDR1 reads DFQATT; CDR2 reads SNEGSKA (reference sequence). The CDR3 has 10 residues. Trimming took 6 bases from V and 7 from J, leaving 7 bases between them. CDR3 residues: CSAGEQPQHF. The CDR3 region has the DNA TGCAGTGCCGGAGAGCAGCCCCAGCATTTT.

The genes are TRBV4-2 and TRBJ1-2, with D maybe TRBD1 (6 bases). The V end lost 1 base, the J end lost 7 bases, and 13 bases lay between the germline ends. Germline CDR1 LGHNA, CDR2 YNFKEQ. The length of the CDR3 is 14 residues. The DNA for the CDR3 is TGTGCCAGCAGCCAAGTACAGGGAGAGGGTGGCTACACCTTC. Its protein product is CASSQVQGEGGYTF.

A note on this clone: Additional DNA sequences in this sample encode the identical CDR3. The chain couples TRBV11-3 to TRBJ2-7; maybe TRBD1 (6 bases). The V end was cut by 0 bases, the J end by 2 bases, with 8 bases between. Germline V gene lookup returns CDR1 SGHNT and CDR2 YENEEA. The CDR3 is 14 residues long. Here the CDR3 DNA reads TGTGCCAGCAGCTTAGATACAGGGACCTACGAGCAGTACTTC. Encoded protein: CASSLDTGTYEQYF.